Following are 14 T cell receptor beta chains from one sample sequenced in a study of type 1 regulatory T cells. TCRdb redid the calling of the reads with MiXCR, one entry per CDR3 protein. The data hold 25,000 or so distinct CDR3 sequences, with 72% observed a single time. Their recognized antigens are unknown. Sequencing used cultured T cells, either the whole culture or a sorted T cell fraction (not recorded which). The subset: Tr1-enriched cell product generated in vitro against host alloantigens. The receptors shown here come from a human donor in good health.

The V call is TRBV20-1, the J call TRBJ1-1, with 11 bases matching TRBD1. The germline gives CDR1 DFQATT, CDR2 SNEGSKA (reference sequence). The length of the CDR3 is 15 residues. J gave up 4 bases and V 5 bases, and 9 bases lay outside the gene matches. The CDR3 sequence is CSAERTGGFGTEAFF. CDR3 bases: TGCAGTGCTGAAAGGACAGGGGGCTTTGGCACTGAAGCTTTCTTT.

The chain carries TRBV18 and TRBJ1-1; the D is unclear. Between the trimmed V and J ends, which lost 0 bases and 5 bases, there was a span of 7 bases. The V gene's germline CDR1 is KGHSH and CDR2 LQKENI. This CDR3 has 13 amino acids. The CDR3 DNA reads TGTGCCAGCTCACCACCCTTGGGGACTGAAGCTTTCTTT. Translated: CASSPPLGTEAFF.

The CDR3 DNA is TGTGCCAGCCGCAGGGAGGATTCACCCCTCCACTTT. Translation gives CASRREDSPLHF. The chain couples TRBV2 to TRBJ1-6, with D possibly TRBD1 on 5 matching bases. V shed 8 bases and J shed 8 bases, with 10 bases lying between them. This CDR3 spans 12 amino acids. Germline CDR1 and CDR2: SNHLY and FYNNEI.

V and J are TRBV7-6 and TRBJ2-5, with D perhaps TRBD1 (6 bases). Trimming stripped 6 bases from V and 1 base from J, with 12 bases between. The CDR3 loop spans 14 amino acids. The V gene's germline CDR1 is SGHVS and CDR2 FNYEAQ. CDR3 in DNA: TGTGCCAGCAGTTCAGGGGCAACCCAAGAGACCCAGTACTTC. It codes for CASSSGATQETQYF. Based on the CDR3 plus reference TRBV7-6 and TRBJ2-5, the full variable domain is GAGVSQSPRYKVTKRGQDVALRCDPISGHVSLYWYRQALGQGPEFLTYFNYEAQQDKSGLPNDRFSAERPEGSISTLTIQRTEQRDSAMYRCASSSGATQETQYFGPGTRLLVL.

J is TRBJ1-6 and V is TRBV2; 7 bases map to TRBD1. Germline loops: CDR1 SNHLY, CDR2 FYNNEI. With V trimmed by 9 bases and J by 7 bases, 6 bases remained unmatched. The CDR3 contains 13 residues. The CDR3 nucleotides are TGTGCCAGTACCGGGACAGCAAATTCACCCCTCCACTTT. It specifies CASTGTANSPLHF.

This chain uses TRBV15 with TRBJ2-3, with a tentative D call TRBD2 (5 bases). In germline, CDR1 is LNHNV, CDR2 YYDKDF (reference sequence). The V end was cut by 8 bases, the J end by 1 base, with 16 bases between. This CDR3 is built from 15 residues. Here the CDR3 DNA reads TGTGCCACCGCCCAAGGGTTCGGGGGCACAGATACGCAGTATTTT. Residues: CATAQGFGGTDTQYF.

This chain uses TRBV24-1 with TRBJ2-7; possibly TRBD1 for D (5 bases). From germline, CDR1 is KGHDR and CDR2 SFDVKD. The CDR3 is 13 residues long. With 9 bases removed from V and 1 base from J, the gap between germline ends came to 12 bases. The CDR3 reads CATAMAGSYEQYF. Here the CDR3 DNA reads TGTGCCACCGCGATGGCAGGGTCCTACGAGCAGTACTTC.

This chain uses TRBV18 with TRBJ2-7; D is undetermined. This CDR3 has 15 residues. Germline loops: CDR1 KGHSH, CDR2 LQKENI. V was cut by 2 bases and J by 7 bases, with 18 bases left in between. This chain's CDR3 is CASSPRLRPPREQYF. CDR3 bases: TGTGCCAGCTCACCAAGGCTGCGCCCTCCTCGGGAGCAGTACTTC.

V usage is TRBV20-1 and J usage is TRBJ2-1; 10 bases fit TRBD1. V was clipped by 5 bases and J by 3 bases; unmatched bases: 1. The germline CDR1 and CDR2 sequences are DFQATT and SNEGSKA (reference sequence). The CDR3 consists of 13 residues. The CDR3: CSAGQGGYNEQFF. CDR3 nucleotides: TGCAGTGCTGGACAGGGGGGCTACAATGAGCAGTTCTTC.

This chain links TRBV7-2 with TRBJ2-5; D remains ambiguous. The CDR3 length is 15 residues. Germline CDR1 SGHTA, CDR2 FQGNSA. V was clipped by 4 bases and J by 2 bases, with 14 bases between them. The CDR3, as DNA: TGTGCCAGCAGCTCTAGTTGGCGGCCGCAAGAGACCCAGTACTTC. Its translation is CASSSSWRPQETQYF.

This clonotype was observed a handful of times. This chain joins TRBV7-2 and TRBJ2-3; D assignment may be TRBD1 or TRBD2 (5 bases each). V lost 1 base to trimming and J lost 5 bases, with 10 bases between them. Germline CDR1 reads SGHTA; CDR2 reads FQGNSA. This CDR3 comprises 14 residues. The chain's CDR3 is CASSLGGAGDTQYF. The DNA for the CDR3 is TGTGCCAGCAGCTTAGGAGGGGCGGGAGATACGCAGTATTTT. Looking up the rest from reference TRBV7-2 and TRBJ2-3 gives the full variable domain: GAGVSQSPSNKVTEKGKDVELRCDPISGHTALYWYRQSLGQGLEFLIYFQGNSAPDKSGLPSDRFSAERTGGSVSTLTIQRTQQEDSAVYLCASSLGGAGDTQYFGPGTRLTVL.

The V call is TRBV5-1, the J call TRBJ1-4; 8 bases match TRBD1. Germline V gene sequence: CDR1 SGHRS, CDR2 YFSETQ. CDR3 size: 15 residues. After removal of 7 bases from V and 4 bases from J, the junction contained 9 bases not matched to a gene. The CDR3 DNA reads as TGCGCCAGCGCAGGGGGACAGGCCCTTAATGAAAAACTGTTTTTT. It is translated as CASAGGQALNEKLFF.

The J gene is TRBJ1-1, the V gene TRBV20-1, with unresolved D. The V gene lost 0 bases and the J gene lost 5 bases, with 13 bases spanning the gap. Germline V gene sequence: CDR1 DFQATT, CDR2 SNEGSKA (reference sequence). The CDR3 consists of 14 residues. CDR3 bases: TGCAGTGCTAGAGAGCCGAGTTGGTCGACTGAAGCTTTCTTT. Amino acid sequence: CSAREPSWSTEAFF.

This chain joins TRBV18 and TRBJ1-5; D gene unclear. The CDR3 covers 15 residues. V was shortened by 6 bases and J by 2 bases, with 14 bases between the two germline ends. Germline V gives CDR1 KGHSH, CDR2 LQKENI. In DNA, the CDR3 is TGTGCCAGCTCCCGAGGGATCGGTGGCAATCAGCCCCAGCATTTT. Amino acids: CASSRGIGGNQPQHF.